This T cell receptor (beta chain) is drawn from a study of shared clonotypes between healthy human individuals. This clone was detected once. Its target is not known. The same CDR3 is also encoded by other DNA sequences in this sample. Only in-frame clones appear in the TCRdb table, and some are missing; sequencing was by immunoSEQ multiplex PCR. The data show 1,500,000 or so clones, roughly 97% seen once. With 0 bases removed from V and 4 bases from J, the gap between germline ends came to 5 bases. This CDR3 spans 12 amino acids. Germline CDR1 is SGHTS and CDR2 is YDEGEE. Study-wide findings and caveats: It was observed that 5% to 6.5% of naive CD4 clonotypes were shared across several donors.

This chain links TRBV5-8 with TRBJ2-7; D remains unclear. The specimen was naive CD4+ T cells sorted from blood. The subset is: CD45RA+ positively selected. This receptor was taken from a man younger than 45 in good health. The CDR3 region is CASSLVGYEQYF. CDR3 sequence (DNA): TGTGCCAGCAGCTTGGTTGGGTACGAGCAGTACTTC.